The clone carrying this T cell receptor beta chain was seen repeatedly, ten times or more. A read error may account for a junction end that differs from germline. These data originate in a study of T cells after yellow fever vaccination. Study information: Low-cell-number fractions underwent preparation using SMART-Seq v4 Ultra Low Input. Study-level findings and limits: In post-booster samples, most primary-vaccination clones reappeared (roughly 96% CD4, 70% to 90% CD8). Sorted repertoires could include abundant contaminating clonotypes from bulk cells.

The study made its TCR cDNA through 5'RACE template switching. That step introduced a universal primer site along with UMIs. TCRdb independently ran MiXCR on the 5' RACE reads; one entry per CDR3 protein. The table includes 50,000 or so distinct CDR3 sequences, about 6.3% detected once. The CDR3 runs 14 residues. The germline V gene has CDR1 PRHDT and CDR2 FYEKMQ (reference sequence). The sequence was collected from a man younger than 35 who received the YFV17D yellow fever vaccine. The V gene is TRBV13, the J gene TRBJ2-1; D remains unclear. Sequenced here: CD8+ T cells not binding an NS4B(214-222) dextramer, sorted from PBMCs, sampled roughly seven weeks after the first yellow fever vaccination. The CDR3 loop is CASSLTTKYNELFF. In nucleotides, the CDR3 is TGTGCCAGCAGCTTAACCACTAAATACAATGAGCTGTTCTTC.